This passage covers 24 T cell receptor beta chains from one sample sequenced in a study of blood T cell repertoires in COVID-19. This table comes from immunoSEQ multiplex PCR, and its TCRdb copy is limited to in-frame clones, with some not included. The table has over 70,000 clones, 80% seen once. Sequences were obtained from peripheral blood. The receptors shown here come from an elderly woman with acute or convalescent COVID-19.

V and J are TRBV5-1 and TRBJ2-3; 12 nucleotides align to TRBD2. The ends lost 0 bases at V and 5 bases at J; junction bases unmatched: 7. Germline V gene data show CDR1 as SGHRS and CDR2 as YFSETQ. The CDR3 has 17 amino acids. The chain's CDR3 is CASSLALAGGRLDTQYF. Written as DNA, the CDR3 is TGCGCCAGCAGCTTGGCTCTAGCGGGGGGGAGACTAGATACGCAGTATTTT.

This chain links TRBV3-1 (or the pseudogene TRBV3-2) with TRBJ1-5; D is possibly TRBD1 (6 bases). The ends were cut back, 4 bases at V and 4 bases at J, with 8 bases in the middle. This CDR3 region has 13 residues. The germline gives CDR1 LGHDT, CDR2 YNNKEL (reference sequence). For the CDR3, the DNA is TGTGCCAGCAGCCGGACAGTTAATCAGCCCCAGCATTTT. Encoded protein: CASSRTVNQPQHF.

The CDR3, as DNA: TGTGCCAGCAGCGTAGACAGGGGGAAGATGAACACTGAAGCTTTCTTT. Translating it yields CASSVDRGKMNTEAFF. This chain connects TRBV7-9 to TRBJ1-1, with TRBD1 identical over 9 bases. V trimming: 5 bases; J trimming: 0 bases; junction bases outside the gene matches: 7. Germline V CDR1 and CDR2: SEHNR, FQNEAQ (reference sequence). The CDR3 has 16 residues.

The genes are TRBV5-1 and TRBJ2-1; TRBD2 matches at 10 bases. CDR1 and CDR2 (germline): SGHRS, YFSETQ. V was pared by 1 base and J by 10 bases, with 5 bases of the junction left unmatched. The CDR3 runs 14 residues. CDR3 loop: CASSLLSGRAEQFF. CDR3 in DNA: TGCGCCAGCAGCTTGTTGAGCGGGAGGGCCGAGCAGTTCTTC. Variable domain in full (rest from reference TRBV5-1 and TRBJ2-1): KAGVTQTPRYLIKTRGQQVTLSCSPISGHRSVSWYQQTPGQGLQFLFEYFSETQRNKGNFPGRFSGRQFSNSRSEMNVSTLELGDSALYLCASSLLSGRAEQFFGPGTRLTVL.

This rearrangement joins TRBV18 to TRBJ1-1; 10 bases are shared with TRBD1. CDR1 is KGHSH, CDR2 LQKENI, per germline. CDR3 length: 15 residues. The trim removed 3 bases at V and 2 bases at J, leaving 3 bases unmatched. CDR3 sequence: CASSPGQGGNTEAFF. CDR3 in DNA: TGTGCCAGCTCACCCGGACAGGGGGGAAACACTGAAGCTTTCTTT.

V is TRBV12-3 or TRBV12-4 and J is TRBJ1-6; tentatively, D is TRBD1 (6 bases). CDR3 size: 13 residues. V was shortened by 7 bases and J by 12 bases, with 16 bases between the two germline ends. In DNA form, the CDR3 reads TGTGCCAGCAATACCGACAGGCGGAGACCCCTCCACTTT. Translating it yields CASNTDRRRPLHF.

This clone was observed a few times. V and J are TRBV4-2 and TRBJ1-6; 9 bases fit TRBD1. There are 17 residues in the CDR3. The junction had 13 bases not matched to a gene; V was cut back by 4 bases and J by 9 bases. CDR1 and CDR2 (germline): LGHNA, YNFKEQ. The CDR3 here is CASSLRIRDREGSPLHF. CDR3 nucleotides: TGTGCCAGCAGCCTCCGAATCCGGGACAGGGAGGGTTCACCCCTCCACTTT.

The V gene is TRBV29-1, the J gene TRBJ2-7; a possible D gene is TRBD1 (5 bases). From germline, CDR1 is SQVTM and CDR2 ANQGSEA. The CDR3 is 14 residues long. Trimming cost V 2 bases and J 3 bases, with 14 bases left between them. In DNA, the CDR3 is TGCAGCGTTGAATTGTCAGGGCCTCGCTACGAGCAGTACTTC. Protein: CSVELSGPRYEQYF.

The rearrangement links TRBV29-1 to TRBJ2-1; D not resolved. Germline loops: CDR1 SQVTM, CDR2 ANQGSEA. With 7 bases removed from V and 5 bases from J, the gap between germline ends came to 6 bases. This CDR3 comprises 10 residues. CDR3 nucleotide sequence: TGCAGCGGGGGTAACAATGAGCAGTTCTTC. As protein: CSGGNNEQFF.

The chain carries TRBV6-1 and TRBJ1-2; 9 nucleotides align to TRBD1. J lost 8 bases, V lost 1 base, and 5 bases had no gene match. The CDR3 spans 14 residues. Germline V gives CDR1 MNHNS, CDR2 SASEGT. DNA for the CDR3: TGTGCCAGCAGTGAAGAGGGACAGGGAGACGGCTACACCTTC. This encodes CASSEEGQGDGYTF.

The rearrangement links TRBV5-1 to TRBJ2-3; 7 bases map to TRBD1. In germline, CDR1 is SGHRS, CDR2 YFSETQ. This CDR3 region has 15 residues. Trimming took 1 base from V and 5 from J; bases not matched to a gene: 7. The chain's CDR3 is CASSLTGVIGDTQYF. The CDR3 DNA is TGCGCCAGCAGCTTGACAGGGGTTATAGGAGATACGCAGTATTTT.

As DNA, the CDR3 is TGTGCCAGCAGCGATCCGGGACAGGGAGCCTACGAGCAGTACTTC. Its translation is CASSDPGQGAYEQYF. The rearrangement links TRBV5-4 to TRBJ2-7, with 9 bases fitting TRBD1. Trimming took 4 bases from V and 2 from J; bases not matched to a gene: 7. The CDR3 runs 15 residues. Germline V gives CDR1 SGHNT, CDR2 YYREEE (reference sequence).

The chain combines TRBV3-1 (or the pseudogene TRBV3-2) with TRBJ2-1; D might be TRBD2 (6 bases). The germline CDR1 and CDR2 sequences are LGHDT and YNNKEL (reference sequence). V was cut by 5 bases and J by 14 bases, with 16 bases left in between. The CDR3 is made up of 12 amino acids. CDR3 sequence reads: CASSIPRGEEFF. CDR3 nucleotide sequence: TGTGCCAGCAGCATACCCAGAGGGGAGGAGTTCTTC.

This chain connects TRBV15 to TRBJ2-7; D perhaps matches TRBD1 (6 bases). Germline V lookup: CDR1 LNHNV, CDR2 YYDKDF (reference sequence). V lost 1 base, J lost 7 bases, and 11 bases lay in between. There are 13 residues in the CDR3. The DNA for the CDR3 is TGTGCCACCAGCAGAGCAGGGGCGAGGGAGCAGTACTTC. Translated: CATSRAGAREQYF.

The chain combines TRBV6-5 with TRBJ2-7, with 11 bases that match TRBD1. The CDR3 covers 16 residues. The V gene's germline CDR1 is MNHEY and CDR2 SVGAGI. The ends lost 0 bases at V and 5 bases at J; junction bases unmatched: 6. CDR3 sequence reads: CASSYSTGTGGHEQYF. The CDR3 nucleotides are TGTGCCAGCAGTTACTCTACCGGGACAGGGGGGCACGAGCAGTACTTC.

V usage is TRBV6-5 and J usage is TRBJ1-1, with a weak D call TRBD1 (5 bases). Trimming stripped 2 bases from V and 0 bases from J, with 10 bases between. In germline, CDR1 is MNHEY, CDR2 SVGAGI. The CDR3 loop spans 15 amino acids. The DNA of the CDR3 is TGTGCCAGCAGTTACGGGGCAGGATTGAACACTGAAGCTTTCTTT. Translating gives CASSYGAGLNTEAFF.

This sequence joins TRBV7-6 and TRBJ2-3; 12 positions match TRBD1. With 5 bases clipped from V and 6 bases from J, the junction kept 9 bases outside the gene matches. In germline, CDR1 is SGHVS, CDR2 FNYEAQ. CDR3 size: 16 residues. CDR3 loop: CASSPSGDRGQDTQYF. For the CDR3, the DNA is TGTGCCAGCAGCCCGTCCGGGGACAGGGGGCAGGATACGCAGTATTTT.

A single count supports this clone. This sequence joins TRBV14 and TRBJ1-5; no firm D call. The length of the CDR3 is 15 residues. The V gene lost 8 bases and the J gene lost 5 bases, with 19 bases spanning the gap. Germline loops: CDR1 SGHDN, CDR2 FVKESK. CDR3 coding DNA: TGTGCCAGCGGGCCTCTCCTAGCTGCGGATCAGCCCCAGCATTTT. Translating it yields CASGPLLAADQPQHF.

The chain joins TRBV6-5 to TRBJ1-4; D gene unclear. The V end was cut by 0 bases, the J end by 1 base, with 6 bases between. The CDR3 contains 15 residues. Per the germline V gene, CDR1 is MNHEY and CDR2 is SVGAGI. The CDR3 coding sequence is TGTGCCAGCAGTTACTCAAGACAAACTAATGAAAAACTGTTTTTT. This codes for CASSYSRQTNEKLFF.

This clone was counted only a few times. The chain couples TRBV6-4 to TRBJ1-6, with 8 bases identical to TRBD1. V gave up 9 bases and J gave up 7 bases; unmatched junction bases: 5. The germline V gene has CDR1 MRHNA and CDR2 SNTAGT. The CDR3 contains 13 residues. The CDR3 reads CASGQGANSPLHF. The CDR3 region has the DNA TGTGCCAGTGGACAGGGAGCAAATTCACCCCTCCACTTT.

The chain links TRBV6-5 to TRBJ1-2, with 8 bases identical to TRBD1. The J segment lost 8 bases and the V segment lost 8 bases, leaving 10 bases of the junction unmatched. The CDR3 runs to 13 residues. Germline V CDR1 and CDR2: MNHEY, SVGAGI. The CDR3 is CASVQQGAGGYTF. CDR3 DNA: TGTGCCAGCGTACAGCAGGGGGCGGGGGGCTACACCTTC.

This clone was counted once. The chain couples TRBV18 to TRBJ2-2; 9 bases agree with TRBD2. Germline CDR1 is KGHSH and CDR2 is LQKENI. V gave up 2 bases and J gave up 4 bases; unmatched junction bases: 5. The CDR3 sequence is 16 residues long. The DNA for the CDR3 is TGTGCCAGCTCACCAAATAGCGGGAGTCGCACCGGGGAGCTGTTTTTT. It codes for CASSPNSGSRTGELFF.

This sequence joins TRBV11-2 and TRBJ2-5; no clear D. The germline gives CDR1 SGHAT, CDR2 FQNNGV. Deletions cut 5 bases from V and 4 bases from J, with 5 bases between. There are 11 residues in the CDR3. CDR3 nucleotides: TGTGCCAGCAGCCAGCGAGAGACCCAGTACTTC. This gives the protein CASSQRETQYF.

The CDR3 nucleotides are TGTGCCAGTAGTCCCGGGGTCTACTACGAGCAGTACTTC. Its translation is CASSPGVYYEQYF. The chain has TRBV19 and TRBJ2-7; D might be TRBD2 (5 bases). Trimming left V 5 bases short and J 3 bases short, with 11 bases between. CDR1 is LNHDA and CDR2 is SQIVND in the germline V gene (reference sequence). This CDR3 is built from 13 residues. Full variable domain (rest looked up from reference TRBV19 and TRBJ2-7): DGGITQSPKYLFRKEGQNVTLSCEQNLNHDAMYWYRQDPGQGLRLIYYSQIVNDFQKGDIAEGYSVSREKKESFPLTVTSAQKNPTAFYLCASSPGVYYEQYFGPGTRLTVT.